The following is a T cell receptor (beta chain) sequence with its context. Authors' methods: Quantification of nucleated cells was approximated via reference gene primer amplification. Libraries were prepared by immunoSEQ multiplex PCR; TCRdb keeps only in-frame clonotypes and omits some of them. V and J calls plus clone size are reproduced from that table; the DNA served to infer D and trimming. The sample holds about 15,000 clones, 82% seen once. This sample is drawn from a study of blood T cell repertoires in COVID-19. Study as a whole: There were acute and convalescent COVID-19 samples, and they came from the United States, Italy and Spain.

With 5 bases clipped from V and 5 bases from J, the junction kept 5 bases outside the gene matches. The CDR3 sequence is 13 residues long. Germline V CDR1 and CDR2: WSHSY, SAAADI. The sequenced material came from peripheral blood. The chain joins TRBV10-2 to TRBJ2-7; TRBD1 matches at 8 bases. This sequence was found in an elderly man with active or convalescent COVID-19. DNA of the CDR3: TGCGCCAGCAGTAATTCCAGGGGGCACGAGCAGTACTTC. Translation: CASSNSRGHEQYF.